Each of the 23 T cell receptor beta chains below was sequenced from the same sample in a study of blood T cells in healthy people across ages. A J-beta primer mix and a sample-barcoded 5' primer were used in a second PCR of roughly 6 to 12 cycles. Each CDR3 protein gets one entry after TCRdb re-called the 5' RACE reads with MiXCR. This table has 600,000 to 1,000,000 distinct CDR3 sequences, about three fifths appearing once. Sequenced input: blood. The source of these receptors is a man aged 25-40 years in good health.

The chain is built from TRBV7-3 and TRBJ2-3; TRBD2 matches at 9 bases. CDR3 length equals 16 residues. The junction had 7 bases not matched to a gene; V was cut back by 0 bases and J by 6 bases. Per germline, CDR1 SGHTA and CDR2 FQGTGA. CDR3 amino acids: CASSLTSGGGQDTQYF. DNA of the CDR3: TGTGCCAGCAGCTTAACTAGCGGGGGAGGGCAGGATACGCAGTATTTT.

J is TRBJ1-2 and V is TRBV29-1; 9 bases match TRBD1. The CDR3 has 12 amino acids. Per germline, CDR1 SQVTM and CDR2 ANQGSEA. Trimming took 6 bases from V and 7 from J; bases not matched to a gene: 6. Here the CDR3 reads CSVGDRASGYTF. Written as DNA, the CDR3 is TGCAGCGTGGGGGACAGGGCTTCTGGCTACACCTTC. The full variable domain, with the rest looked up from reference TRBV29-1 and TRBJ1-2, is SAVISQKPSRDICQRGTSLTIQCQVDSQVTMMFWYRQQPGQSLTLIATANQGSEATYESGFVIDKFPISRPNLTFSTLTVSNMSPEDSSIYLCSVGDRASGYTFGSGTRLTVV.

The chain carries TRBV5-1 and TRBJ2-3; D may be TRBD1 (6 bases). Germline CDR1 SGHRS, CDR2 YFSETQ. V dropped 0 bases and J dropped 0 bases, with 11 bases sitting between them. The CDR3 totals 16 residues. The CDR3 nucleotides read TGCGCCAGCAGCTTGGAGGGACAACATAGCACAGATACGCAGTATTTT. This translates into CASSLEGQHSTDTQYF.

The chain recombines TRBV5-8 with TRBJ2-1; D may be TRBD1 (6 bases). This CDR3 is built from 14 residues. CDR1 is SGHTS and CDR2 is YDEGEE in the germline V gene. With 4 bases removed from V and 8 bases from J, the gap between germline ends came to 16 bases. CDR3 residues: CASSRPSQGYEQFF. Here the CDR3 DNA reads TGTGCCAGCAGCCGCCCATCACAGGGTTATGAGCAGTTCTTC. Looking up the rest from reference TRBV5-8 and TRBJ2-1 gives the full variable domain: EAGVTQSPTHLIKTRGQQATLRCSPISGHTSVYWYQQALGLGLQFLLWYDEGEERNRGNFPPRFSGRQFPNYSSELNVNALELEDSALYLCASSRPSQGYEQFFGPGTRLTVL.

This chain connects TRBV2 to TRBJ1-1; D ambiguous. CDR1 and CDR2 (germline): SNHLY, FYNNEI. V was cut by 6 bases and J by 8 bases, with 10 bases left in between. There are 11 residues in the CDR3. The CDR3: CASSPRQEAFF. The CDR3 nucleotides are TGTGCCAGCAGCCCCCGCCAAGAAGCTTTCTTT.

This clonotype was counted between two and nine times. The rearrangement joins TRBV20-1 to TRBJ1-2, with a possible D match to TRBD1 (6 bases). Germline V lookup: CDR1 DFQATT, CDR2 SNEGSKA (reference sequence). The germline V and J ends were trimmed by 0 bases and 8 bases, with 10 bases remaining between them. This CDR3 has 12 residues. In DNA, the CDR3 is TGCAGTGCTAGAGAGGGGGCCCGGGGCTACACCTTC. This encodes CSAREGARGYTF.

The chain joins TRBV29-1 to TRBJ2-1, with 8 bases matching TRBD1. The V gene end was trimmed by 5 bases and the J gene end by 8 bases; junction bases not matched to a gene: 5. The germline gives CDR1 SQVTM, CDR2 ANQGSEA. The CDR3 has 12 residues. DNA for the CDR3: TGCAGCGTTACGGACAGGGCGGATGAGCAGTTCTTC. It translates to CSVTDRADEQFF.

This sequence joins TRBV7-2 and TRBJ2-7; TRBD1 agrees at 8 bases. Per the germline V gene, CDR1 is SGHTA and CDR2 is FQGNSA. This CDR3 comprises 16 residues. The ends lost 1 base at V and 6 bases at J; junction bases unmatched: 11. CDR3 DNA sequence: TGTGCCAGCAGCTTAGGGTTGGCAGGGGGCGGAAGCGAGCAGTACTTC. Translation gives CASSLGLAGGGSEQYF.

The J gene is TRBJ2-3, the V gene TRBV11-1; D remains unclear. CDR1 and CDR2 (germline): SGHAT, FQDESV (reference sequence). Trimming took off 5 bases at V and 0 bases at J, with 12 bases between the two ends. The CDR3 is 15 amino acids. CDR3: CASSLLTTSTDTQYF. CDR3 DNA: TGTGCCAGCAGCCTTCTCACGACTAGCACAGATACGCAGTATTTT. The whole variable domain, filled in from reference TRBV11-1 and TRBJ2-3, reads EAEVAQSPRYKITEKSQAVAFWCDPISGHATLYWYRQILGQGPELLVQFQDESVVDDSQLPKDRFSAERLKGVDSTLKIQPAELGDSAMYLCASSLLTTSTDTQYFGPGTRLTVL.

A few counts support this clonotype. This rearrangement joins TRBV20-1 to TRBJ1-6; tentatively, D is TRBD1 (5 bases). The germline V gene has CDR1 DFQATT and CDR2 SNEGSKA (reference sequence). Trimming removed 1 base from V and 7 bases from J, with 11 bases in between. This CDR3 is built from 14 residues. CDR3: CSARVGSGNSPLHF. The CDR3 region has the DNA TGCAGTGCTAGAGTCGGGTCAGGGAATTCACCCCTCCACTTT.

The chain links TRBV7-2 to TRBJ2-1; weak D call: TRBD2 (5 bases). Trimming removed 1 base from V and 9 bases from J, with 13 bases in between. The CDR3 covers 14 residues. Germline V gene data show CDR1 as SGHTA and CDR2 as FQGNSA. CDR3 DNA: TGTGCCAGCAGCTTAGGGCGGGCGGGTCGTGAGCAGTTCTTC. Its translation: CASSLGRAGREQFF.

This clonotype occurred once. The chain uses TRBV20-1 and TRBJ2-7, with 9 bases aligning to TRBD2. Trimming at V came to 3 bases and at J to 1 base, leaving 7 bases not matched to a gene. CDR3 length equals 15 residues. CDR1 is DFQATT, CDR2 SNEGSKA, per germline (reference sequence). CDR3 sequence: CSASIVTSGSYEQYF. The CDR3 nucleotides are TGCAGTGCTAGTATAGTGACTAGCGGTTCCTACGAGCAGTACTTC.

The chain links TRBV14 to TRBJ1-2; unclear D gene. Germline V gene lookup returns CDR1 SGHDN and CDR2 FVKESK. The CDR3 loop spans 14 amino acids. Trimming took 1 base from V and 2 from J, leaving 8 bases between them. CDR3 in amino acids: CASSQVTGNYGYTF. The CDR3 bases are TGTGCCAGCAGCCAAGTTACGGGAAACTATGGCTACACCTTC.

This sequence joins TRBV25-1 and TRBJ2-7; D tentatively reads TRBD1 or TRBD2 (5 bases each). Germline V gene data show CDR1 as MGHDK and CDR2 as SYGVNS. The CDR3 has 15 residues. Between the trimmed V and J ends, which lost 4 bases and 0 bases, there was a span of 13 bases. CDR3 bases: TGTGCCAGCAGTGCCCCGGGACGGCTCTCCTACGAGCAGTACTTC. Translating gives CASSAPGRLSYEQYF.

The CDR3 DNA sequence: TGTGCCATCAGTGAGGACCCCAGGGGTGGCTACACCTTC. As protein: CAISEDPRGGYTF. The chain uses TRBV10-3 and TRBJ1-2; perhaps TRBD1 as D (6 bases). This CDR3 is built from 13 residues. Germline V gene data show CDR1 as ENHRY and CDR2 as SYGVKD. The V end lost 2 bases, the J end lost 7 bases, and 11 bases lay between the germline ends.

CDR3 sequence reads: CSVGRADYGYTF. DNA for the CDR3: TGCAGCGTTGGAAGGGCAGATTATGGCTACACCTTC. V gene TRBV29-1 combines with J gene TRBJ1-2; D ambiguous. Deletions cut 4 bases from V and 5 bases from J, with 11 bases between. The V gene's germline CDR1 is SQVTM and CDR2 ANQGSEA. The CDR3 sequence is 12 residues long.

The sample holds a few counts of this clonotype. The chain combines TRBV20-1 with TRBJ2-1; tentative D call: TRBD2 (6 bases). Germline CDR1 is DFQATT and CDR2 is SNEGSKA (reference sequence). Trimming shortened V by 2 bases and J by 5 bases, and 13 bases separated the two germline ends. The CDR3 length is 14 residues. The CDR3 DNA reads as TGCAGTGCTAGACGGATAGCGGTAGACAATGAGCAGTTCTTC. The encoded protein is CSARRIAVDNEQFF.

This clonotype has ten or more counts. V gene TRBV12-3 or TRBV12-4 combines with J gene TRBJ2-1; tentative D call: TRBD1 (5 bases). The length of the CDR3 is 14 residues. Trimming pared 6 bases from V and 12 bases from J, leaving 21 bases between. The CDR3 sequence: CASSPLWGLRVQFF. CDR3 DNA: TGTGCCAGCAGCCCGTTGTGGGGCCTCAGGGTGCAGTTCTTC.

The chain is built from TRBV7-9 and TRBJ1-2; the D is unclear. V gave up 3 bases and J gave up 7 bases, with 15 bases separating them. The CDR3 totals 14 residues. Germline V gene sequence: CDR1 SEHNR, CDR2 FQNEAQ (reference sequence). This CDR3 is CASSLFETAFGYTF. The CDR3 region has the DNA TGTGCCAGCAGCTTGTTCGAGACCGCCTTTGGCTACACCTTC.

CDR3 nucleotide sequence: TGTGCCTGCCAGGGGGTAGTACAGTTCTTC. This sequence encodes CACQGVVQFF. V and J are TRBV30 and TRBJ2-1, with 7 bases lining up with TRBD1. Germline V gene sequence: CDR1 GTSNPN, CDR2 SVGIG (reference sequence). V lost 6 bases, J lost 13 bases, and 6 bases stayed unmatched. This CDR3 has 10 amino acids.

The J gene is TRBJ2-6, the V gene TRBV6-1; perhaps TRBD1 as D (5 bases). This CDR3 has 15 amino acids. V lost 8 bases and J lost 0, with 11 bases in between. The germline V gene has CDR1 MNHNS and CDR2 SASEGT. The CDR3 reads CASDRPSSGANVLTF. CDR3 nucleotide sequence: TGTGCCAGCGACAGACCTAGCTCTGGGGCCAACGTCCTGACTTTC.

This clonotype was counted between two and nine times. J is TRBJ2-7 and V is TRBV7-2; 7 bases line up with TRBD2. The CDR3 length is 14 residues. Germline loops: CDR1 SGHTA, CDR2 FQGNSA. V trimming: 5 bases; J trimming: 5 bases; junction bases outside the gene matches: 9. The CDR3 sequence is CASSPQRGRDEQYF. For the CDR3, the DNA is TGTGCCAGCAGCCCGCAGCGGGGACGGGACGAGCAGTACTTC. The variable domain in full, completed from reference TRBV7-2 and TRBJ2-7, reads GAGVSQSPSNKVTEKGKDVELRCDPISGHTALYWYRQSLGQGLEFLIYFQGNSAPDKSGLPSDRFSAERTGGSVSTLTIQRTQQEDSAVYLCASSPQRGRDEQYFGPGTRLTVT.

The rearrangement uses TRBV10-3 and TRBJ2-3, with a weak D call TRBD1 (6 bases). The CDR3 contains 17 residues. Per the germline V gene, CDR1 is ENHRY and CDR2 is SYGVKD. V shed 4 bases and J shed 2 bases, with 19 bases lying between them. For the CDR3, the DNA is TGTGCCATCAGTGCGTACAAAACAGGGACATACACAGATACGCAGTATTTT. Amino acids: CAISAYKTGTYTDTQYF.